Following are 26 T cell receptor beta chains from one sample sequenced in a study of post-analysis software for immune sequencing data. Study-wide findings and caveats: With TRBV5-6, TRBV5-1 and TRBV20-1 included, about five TRBV segments were more frequent in patients than in controls.

These receptors are not linked to any known antigen. Tagging with unique molecular identifiers was a feature of the TCR beta cDNA libraries. TCRdb re-called the PCR reads through MiXCR, storing one row per CDR3 protein. The table lists roughly 700,000 distinct CDR3 sequences, 25% to 30% of them singletons. Sequenced: blood. The receptors originated from a girl aged 5-17 years with multiple sclerosis.

The chain recombines TRBV20-1 with TRBJ1-2, with TRBD1 matching over 8 bases. The CDR3 has 13 amino acids. Trimming at V came to 3 bases and at J to 4 bases, leaving 4 bases not matched to a gene. The V gene's germline CDR1 is DFQATT and CDR2 SNEGSKA (reference sequence). The CDR3 DNA follows: TGCAGTGCTAGGGACAGGGACAGCTATGGCTACACCTTC. It is translated as CSARDRDSYGYTF.

The chain uses TRBV10-3 and TRBJ2-3, with TRBD2 identical over 8 bases. The germline CDR1 and CDR2 sequences are ENHRY and SYGVKD. V lost 1 base to trimming and J lost 3 bases; unmatched junction nucleotides: 3. The CDR3 runs 15 residues. The CDR3 nucleotides read TGTGCCATCAGTGAGTTAGCGGGACGAACAGATACGCAGTATTTT. Translation: CAISELAGRTDTQYF.

This clonotype appeared many times. This chain connects TRBV10-1 to TRBJ2-4, with D possibly matching TRBD2 (6 bases). This CDR3 is built from 15 residues. V was pared by 0 bases and J by 9 bases, with 15 bases between. Germline values: CDR1 WNHNN, CDR2 SYGVQD (reference sequence). The CDR3 spells CASSESSGLGGIQYF. CDR3 in DNA: TGCGCCAGCAGTGAGTCGAGCGGGCTGGGGGGCATTCAGTACTTC.

The chain recombines TRBV25-1 with TRBJ1-6, with 9 bases matching TRBD1. From germline, CDR1 is MGHDK and CDR2 SYGVNS. The CDR3 contains 14 residues. Unmatched junction bases numbered 4, after V lost 4 bases and J lost 9 bases. This chain's CDR3 is CASSGGQGGSPLHF. The CDR3 coding sequence is TGTGCCAGCAGTGGGGGACAGGGTGGTTCACCCCTCCACTTT.

This clonotype was detected a few times. The chain uses TRBV6-5 and TRBJ2-1, with a tentative D call TRBD2 (6 bases). The CDR3 is 14 residues long. Deletions cut 6 bases from V and 4 bases from J, with 13 bases between. The germline V gene encodes CDR1 MNHEY and CDR2 SVGAGI. The CDR3 protein is CASRLAVVYNEQFF. The CDR3 DNA reads as TGTGCCAGCAGGTTAGCGGTAGTTTACAATGAGCAGTTCTTC.

V usage is TRBV28 and J usage is TRBJ2-5; D is possibly TRBD2 (5 bases). The end of the DNA fits TRBJ2-7 better, so the J call may be wrong. This CDR3 has 16 residues. Germline CDR1 is MDHEN and CDR2 is SYDVKM. DNA of the CDR3: TGTGCCAGCAGTTTAGGACGATCGGGGTGGGGCTACGAGCAGTACTTC. Translation gives CASSLGRSGWGYEQYF.

V and J are TRBV28 and TRBJ1-5; unclear D gene. The CDR3 is 12 amino acids. Trimming shortened V by 10 bases and J by 6 bases, and 13 bases separated the two germline ends. Germline CDR1 MDHEN, CDR2 SYDVKM. In DNA form, the CDR3 reads TGTGCCACCCTCCAAGCGGGTCAGCCCCAGCATTTT. Its protein is CATLQAGQPQHF. The whole variable domain, filled in from reference TRBV28 and TRBJ1-5, reads DVKVTQSSRYLVKRTGEKVFLECVQDMDHENMFWYRQDPGLGLRLIYFSYDVKMKEKGDIPEGYSVSREKKERFSLILESASTNQTSMYLCATLQAGQPQHFGDGTRLSIL.

The chain has TRBV7-2 and TRBJ2-3; D gene ambiguous. This CDR3 spans 15 amino acids. Trimming left V 4 bases short and J 2 bases short, with 13 bases between. In germline, CDR1 is SGHTA, CDR2 FQGNSA. The CDR3 protein is CASSYTASHTDTQYF. The CDR3, as DNA: TGTGCCAGCAGCTACACCGCTTCCCACACAGATACGCAGTATTTT.

In the case of this clonotype: At one end the junction does not follow the germline gene, possibly because of a read error. V is TRBV6-4 and J is TRBJ2-7, with unresolved D. Germline V gene data show CDR1 as MRHNA and CDR2 as SNTAGT. CDR3 length: 13 amino acids. CDR3: CAGSDSNYNEQYF. The CDR3 DNA sequence: TGTGCCGGCAGTGACTCGAACTACAATGAGCAGTACTTC.

As regards this clonotype: One end of the junction fails to match germline, which may point to a read error. The V gene is TRBV20-1, the J gene TRBJ1-5, with TRBD1 as a possible D gene (5 bases). This CDR3 is built from 14 residues. Germline V lookup: CDR1 DFQATT, CDR2 SNEGSKA (reference sequence). The CDR3 region is CSASRGESNRPQHF. DNA of the CDR3: TGCAGTGCTAGTCGGGGGGAGAGTAATCGGCCCCAGCATTTT.

The chain couples TRBV6-1 to TRBJ1-1; 7 positions agree with TRBD1. The V segment lost 4 bases and the J segment 3 bases; nucleotides outside the gene matches: 5. Per germline, CDR1 MNHNS and CDR2 SASEGT. CDR3 length: 14 residues. The CDR3 DNA reads as TGTGCCAGCAGTGTAACAGGGGACCACACTGAAGCTTTCTTT. This sequence encodes CASSVTGDHTEAFF.

V usage is TRBV2 and J usage is TRBJ2-6; D gene ambiguous. The V and J ends lost 2 bases and 4 bases respectively, with 9 bases between them. Germline assignment: CDR1 SNHLY and CDR2 FYNNEI. The length of the CDR3 is 15 residues. CDR3 in amino acids: CASSERSSGANVLTF. The CDR3 region has the DNA TGTGCCAGCAGTGAAAGGTCCTCCGGGGCCAACGTCCTGACTTTC.

The chain is built from TRBV6-1 and TRBJ1-1; weak D call: TRBD1 (6 bases). The CDR3 is 17 amino acids. In germline, CDR1 is MNHNS, CDR2 SASEGT. V was shortened by 8 bases and J by 0 bases, with 22 bases between the two germline ends. CDR3 amino acids: CASSRGGFGAMNTEAFF. The CDR3 DNA follows: TGTGCCAGCTCGAGGGGGGGGTTTGGGGCCATGAACACTGAAGCTTTCTTT.

V gene TRBV3-1 combines with J gene TRBJ1-6, with D unclear. Germline values: CDR1 LGHDT, CDR2 YNNKEL (reference sequence). The CDR3 is 15 amino acids. Between the trimmed V and J ends, which lost 6 bases and 7 bases, there was a span of 16 bases. CDR3 DNA: TGTGCCAGCAGGCCCTCGGCAGGACTAAATTCACCCCTCCACTTT. It codes for CASRPSAGLNSPLHF.

This clonotype was observed at least ten times. The chain recombines TRBV15 with TRBJ2-3; no reliable D call. The V end was cut by 0 bases, the J end by 7 bases, with 20 bases between. The CDR3 runs to 17 residues. Germline-derived CDR1 and CDR2 are LNHNV and YYDKDF (reference sequence). In nucleotides, the CDR3 is TGTGCCACCAGCAGAGATCAACCCAGCAGCGTTCTCTATACGCAGTATTTT. It codes for CATSRDQPSSVLYTQYF.

This clonotype was found once. This chain joins TRBV5-5 and TRBJ1-1; no clear D. The CDR3 runs to 14 residues. Germline lookup yields CDR1 SGHKS and CDR2 YYEKEE (reference sequence). The germline V and J ends were trimmed by 2 bases and 3 bases, with 11 bases remaining between them. The CDR3 is CASSLLRRDTEAFF. CDR3 bases: TGTGCCAGCAGCTTACTTAGGAGAGACACTGAAGCTTTCTTT.

The chain links TRBV3-1 to TRBJ2-1; 8 bases line up with TRBD2. V dropped 0 bases and J dropped 6; count of bases not matched to a gene: 7. CDR1 is LGHDT and CDR2 is YNNKEL in the germline V gene (reference sequence). This CDR3 has 16 residues. The CDR3 loop reads CASSQDIAGLGNEQFF. CDR3 nucleotide sequence: TGTGCCAGCAGCCAAGATATTGCGGGACTAGGCAATGAGCAGTTCTTC.

The J gene is TRBJ2-5, the V gene TRBV21-1; TRBD1, the D gene given by the table, was not confirmed from the DNA. TRBV21-1 is reported as a pseudogene. There are 15 residues in the CDR3. The CDR3 protein is CASSKAQGLQETQYF. DNA for the CDR3: TGTGCCAGCAGCAAAGCCCAGGGGTTACAAGAGACCCAGTACTTC.

This clonotype was seen more than once but under ten times. V gene TRBV20-1 combines with J gene TRBJ2-5, with 7 bases aligning to TRBD2. In germline, CDR1 is DFQATT, CDR2 SNEGSKA (reference sequence). This CDR3 is built from 13 residues. The ends lost 6 bases at V and 2 bases at J; junction bases unmatched: 6. The CDR3 nucleotides read TGCAGTGCCCTAGCGGAGCTTCAAGAGACCCAGTACTTC. Its translation is CSALAELQETQYF.

This clonotype was counted only a few times. The chain is built from TRBV12-3 or TRBV12-4 and TRBJ2-5; D is perhaps TRBD1 (5 bases). Trimming removed 5 bases at V and 13 bases at J, with 17 bases between. The CDR3 has 12 residues. CDR3 sequence: CASSQGPQGPYF. CDR3 DNA sequence: TGTGCCAGCAGTCAGGGCCCCCAAGGTCCGTACTTC.

The V call is TRBV6-6, the J call TRBJ2-1; TRBD1 matches 10 bases. The trim removed 0 bases at V and 8 bases at J, leaving 4 bases unmatched. The germline gives CDR1 MNHNY, CDR2 SVGAGI (reference sequence). This CDR3 has 15 amino acids. The CDR3 DNA follows: TGTGCCAGCAGTTACTCGAGGACAGGGGGGTATGAGCAGTTCTTC. Its translation: CASSYSRTGGYEQFF.

The table lists this clonotype with a count of one. V and J are TRBV7-9 and TRBJ1-2; 7 bases map to TRBD1. The V segment lost 7 bases and the J segment 2 bases; nucleotides outside the gene matches: 10. Germline V CDR1 and CDR2: SEHNR, FQNEAQ (reference sequence). This CDR3 region has 15 residues. CDR3 in amino acids: CASTVVRQGNYGYTF. Written as DNA, the CDR3 is TGTGCCAGCACCGTCGTTAGACAGGGAAACTATGGCTACACCTTC.

The chain has TRBV20-1 and TRBJ2-5, with D tentatively TRBD2 (7 bases). Germline values: CDR1 DFQATT, CDR2 SNEGSKA (reference sequence). The length of the CDR3 is 17 residues. V was cut by 3 bases and J by 0 bases, with 20 bases left in between. As DNA, the CDR3 is TGCAGTGCTAGGGGGGGGCTAGCGAGAAACCACCAAGAGACCCAGTACTTC. Residues: CSARGGLARNHQETQYF.

The chain recombines TRBV20-1 with TRBJ1-2, with D tentatively TRBD1 (6 bases). The CDR3 contains 15 residues. The V end lost 0 bases, the J end lost 6 bases, and 17 bases lay between the germline ends. CDR1 is DFQATT, CDR2 SNEGSKA, per germline (reference sequence). Here the CDR3 DNA reads TGCAGTGCTAGAGATTCCCGCCAGGGGAGGCATGGCTACACCTTC. Protein product: CSARDSRQGRHGYTF.

This clonotype came up many times. The rearrangement joins TRBV29-1 to TRBJ1-2, with D uncertain. This CDR3 is built from 15 residues. Trimming removed 5 bases from V and 4 bases from J, with 20 bases in between. From germline, CDR1 is SQVTM and CDR2 ANQGSEA. The CDR3 loop reads CSVHEIEGLGYGYTF. CDR3 bases: TGCAGCGTTCACGAGATTGAAGGGCTTGGCTATGGCTACACCTTC.

The chain employs TRBV5-1 and TRBJ1-2; D call uncertain. Trimming cost V 4 bases and J 5 bases, with 9 bases left between them. The CDR3 length is 12 residues. Germline CDR1 reads SGHRS; CDR2 reads YFSETQ. The CDR3 DNA reads as TGCGCCAGCAGCCCACCGGCTTATGGCTACACCTTC. Translating gives CASSPPAYGYTF.